One and the same sample provided the 21 T cell receptor beta chains below, sequenced in a study of T cells in Graves' hyperthyroidism and ophthalmopathy. There were TCR beta CDR3 regions amplified from RNA transcripts. The HTBI primer set was used in a first-round RT-PCR of the TCR CDR3. Via MiXCR, TCRdb re-called the multiplex PCR reads, giving one row per CDR3 protein. The sample has about 590,000 distinct CDR3 sequences; around a sixth are singletons. The material sequenced was blood. Receptors were obtained from a woman younger than 45 with Graves' hyperthyroidism.

This chain connects TRBV15 to TRBJ2-4; tentatively, D is TRBD2 (6 bases). Trimming pared 0 bases from V and 0 bases from J, leaving 12 bases between. The CDR3 contains 17 residues. Looked up from germline, CDR1 is LNHNV and CDR2 is YYDKDF (reference sequence). The chain's CDR3 is CATSRDTGDQAKNIQYF. Written as DNA, the CDR3 is TGTGCCACCAGCAGAGATACGGGGGACCAAGCCAAAAACATTCAGTACTTC. Variable domain in full (rest from reference TRBV15 and TRBJ2-4): DAMVIQNPRYQVTQFGKPVTLSCSQTLNHNVMYWYQQKSSQAPKLLFHYYDKDFNNEADTPDNFQSRRPNTSFCFLDIRSPGLGDTAMYLCATSRDTGDQAKNIQYFGAGTRLSVL.

This clonotype was seen ten or more times. This chain connects TRBV19 to TRBJ2-2; D is ambiguous. Germline values: CDR1 LNHDA, CDR2 SQIVND (reference sequence). The CDR3 contains 14 residues. Deletions cut 7 bases from V and 5 bases from J, with 14 bases between. In DNA, the CDR3 is TGTGCCAGTATGAAGGAATTCAAAACCGGGGAGCTGTTTTTT. This encodes CASMKEFKTGELFF.

This chain uses TRBV18 with TRBJ1-2; D gene uncertain. V was cut by 3 bases and J by 3 bases, with 8 bases left in between. Germline V lookup: CDR1 KGHSH, CDR2 LQKENI. CDR3 length: 13 residues. The CDR3 loop reads CASSPEGYYGYTF. In DNA form, the CDR3 reads TGTGCCAGCTCACCGGAAGGGTACTATGGCTACACCTTC.

This clonotype was counted many times. V gene TRBV7-2 combines with J gene TRBJ2-5, with 13 bases aligning to TRBD2. This CDR3 spans 17 amino acids. J was trimmed by 2 bases and V by 4 bases; bases with no gene match: 7. From germline, CDR1 is SGHTA and CDR2 FQGNSA. CDR3 in DNA: TGTGCCAGCAGCTCAGGGACTAGCGGGGTGATTCAAGAGACCCAGTACTTC. This encodes CASSSGTSGVIQETQYF.

Many counts were recorded for this clonotype. This chain joins TRBV20-1 and TRBJ2-3; the D gene is possibly TRBD2 (5 bases). Germline V gene lookup returns CDR1 DFQATT and CDR2 SNEGSKA (reference sequence). This CDR3 has 12 residues. Trimming removed 6 bases from V and 8 bases from J, with 15 bases in between. CDR3 DNA: TGCAGTGCAGAGGAGACTACCACTACGCAGTATTTT. Protein sequence: CSAEETTTTQYF.

This chain connects TRBV6-4 to TRBJ2-3; D unresolved. With the DNA end fitting TRBJ1-5 better, the J assignment may be wrong. The CDR3 has 14 amino acids. CDR1 and CDR2 from the germline V gene are MRHNA and SNTAGT. Here the CDR3 reads CASSGGPGTDTQHF. CDR3 nucleotide sequence: TGTGCCAGCAGTGGCGGCCCCGGCACAGATACGCAGCATTTT.

This clonotype was counted only a few times. The chain joins TRBV5-1 to TRBJ2-4; 7 nucleotides match TRBD2. Trimming took 1 base from V and 0 from J; bases not matched to a gene: 4. The CDR3 loop spans 16 amino acids. CDR1 is SGHRS, CDR2 YFSETQ, per germline. The CDR3, as DNA: TGCGCCAGCAGCTTGAGCGGGGCGGAAGCCAAAAACATTCAGTACTTC. Encoded protein: CASSLSGAEAKNIQYF.

This clonotype occurred many times. This rearrangement joins TRBV27 to TRBJ2-3, with D maybe TRBD1 (6 bases). CDR1 and CDR2 from the germline V gene are MNHEY and SMNVEV (reference sequence). V lost 2 bases, J lost 0 bases, and 18 bases lay in between. This CDR3 is 18 amino acids long. This CDR3 reads CASSLSPRGIKSTDTQYF. The CDR3 DNA is TGTGCCAGCAGTTTAAGTCCCAGGGGTATCAAAAGCACAGATACGCAGTATTTT.

This clonotype was counted a few times. The rearrangement joins TRBV7-9 to TRBJ2-3; D is possibly TRBD2 (5 bases). Deletions cut 5 bases from V and 3 bases from J, with 18 bases between. The CDR3 consists of 16 residues. Per the germline V gene, CDR1 is SEHNR and CDR2 is FQNEAQ (reference sequence). CDR3 bases: TGTGCCAGCAGCGACCCCGCGCGGGTGGGGACAGATACGCAGTATTTT. Its translation is CASSDPARVGTDTQYF.

The V and J genes are TRBV27 and TRBJ2-2; a weak D match, TRBD2 (6 bases). V was shortened by 5 bases and J by 2 bases, with 9 bases between the two germline ends. CDR3 length equals 14 residues. Looked up from germline, CDR1 is MNHEY and CDR2 is SMNVEV (reference sequence). The CDR3 bases are TGTGCCAGCAGTGAGGGACTTAACACCGGGGAGCTGTTTTTT. Its translation is CASSEGLNTGELFF.

The chain couples TRBV28 to TRBJ1-5, with D possibly TRBD1 on 6 matching bases. V lost 3 bases and J lost 2, with 11 bases in between. Per germline, CDR1 MDHEN and CDR2 SYDVKM. The CDR3 is 15 residues long. The CDR3 region is CASSFTGYGNQPQHF. In DNA, the CDR3 is TGTGCCAGCAGTTTTACAGGGTATGGCAATCAGCCCCAGCATTTT. The entire variable domain, with the rest obtained from reference TRBV28 and TRBJ1-5, is as follows: DVKVTQSSRYLVKRTGEKVFLECVQDMDHENMFWYRQDPGLGLRLIYFSYDVKMKEKGDIPEGYSVSREKKERFSLILESASTNQTSMYLCASSFTGYGNQPQHFGDGTRLSIL.

Ten or more counts support this clonotype. This chain joins TRBV5-1 and TRBJ2-7, with a weak D call TRBD2 (6 bases). Trimming removed 4 bases from V and 3 bases from J, with 11 bases in between. CDR1 SGHRS and CDR2 YFSETQ come from the germline V gene. CDR3 length: 13 amino acids. The CDR3 loop is CASSRELSYEQYF. CDR3 nucleotide sequence: TGCGCCAGCAGCCGGGAGTTAAGCTACGAGCAGTACTTC. Full variable domain (rest looked up from reference TRBV5-1 and TRBJ2-7): KAGVTQTPRYLIKTRGQQVTLSCSPISGHRSVSWYQQTPGQGLQFLFEYFSETQRNKGNFPGRFSGRQFSNSRSEMNVSTLELGDSALYLCASSRELSYEQYFGPGTRLTVT.

This clonotype was recorded at least ten times. The CDR3 coding sequence is TGCAGTGCTAATCCCGAAATCTATGGCTACACCTTC. Protein: CSANPEIYGYTF. The chain employs TRBV20-1 and TRBJ1-2; D call uncertain. The CDR3 is 12 amino acids. Trimming pared 4 bases from V and 4 bases from J, leaving 10 bases between. The germline V gene has CDR1 DFQATT and CDR2 SNEGSKA (reference sequence).

The chain employs TRBV19 and TRBJ2-1; either TRBD1 or TRBD2 may supply D (5 bases each). Per germline, CDR1 LNHDA and CDR2 SQIVND (reference sequence). The CDR3 totals 14 residues. Deletions cut 6 bases from V and 8 bases from J, with 17 bases between. CDR3 coding DNA: TGTGCCAGTAGATGGGTAGGGAGCAGGGATGAGCAGTTCTTC. Translated: CASRWVGSRDEQFF.

V gene TRBV11-1 combines with J gene TRBJ1-5; D is undetermined. V was pared by 3 bases and J by 0 bases, with 6 bases between. Germline assignment: CDR1 SGHAT and CDR2 FQDESV (reference sequence). There are 14 residues in the CDR3. CDR3 region: CASSFGSSNQPQHF. The CDR3 DNA reads TGTGCCAGCAGCTTCGGGTCTAGCAATCAGCCCCAGCATTTT.

In this sample, this clonotype turned up many times. For the CDR3, the DNA is TGTGCCAGCAGTTTTATTATGGTGAACACCGGGGAGCTGTTTTTT. It translates to CASSFIMVNTGELFF. The V call is TRBV12-3 or TRBV12-4, the J call TRBJ2-2, with D unresolved. The ends were cut back, 3 bases at V and 1 base at J, with 9 bases in the middle. This CDR3 comprises 15 residues.

This chain joins TRBV9 and TRBJ1-2; D is ambiguous. The germline V gene has CDR1 SGDLS and CDR2 YYNGEE. Trimming removed 5 bases from V and 8 bases from J, with 19 bases in between. The CDR3 has 14 amino acids. The chain's CDR3 is CASSYYTGFGGYTF. The CDR3 bases are TGTGCCAGCAGTTACTATACGGGGTTCGGCGGCTACACCTTC.

This clonotype came up a few times. V and J are TRBV7-9 and TRBJ2-7; TRBD2 might be the D (5 bases). Between the trimmed V and J ends, which lost 1 base and 5 bases, there was a span of 12 bases. This CDR3 region has 14 residues. Germline V lookup: CDR1 SEHNR, CDR2 FQNEAQ (reference sequence). In nucleotides, the CDR3 is TGTGCCAGCAGCTTAGGAGGAGGCGGTAACGAGCAGTACTTC. Translation gives CASSLGGGGNEQYF.

This clonotype has a count of ten or more. The CDR3 coding sequence is TGTGCCTGGAGTCCGAGGTCGGCCGGGAGCTATGGCTACACCTTC. It translates to CAWSPRSAGSYGYTF. The chain couples TRBV30 to TRBJ1-2; D is ambiguous. Germline-derived CDR1 and CDR2 are GTSNPN and SVGIG (reference sequence). The CDR3 is 15 residues long. Trimming left V 2 bases short and J 4 bases short, with 17 bases between.

This chain connects TRBV29-1 to TRBJ1-1; 9 bases align to TRBD1. The CDR3 covers 14 residues. Germline trimming cut 1 base from V and 3 bases from J; bases unmatched to any gene: 3. Per the germline V gene, CDR1 is SQVTM and CDR2 is ANQGSEA. Here the CDR3 reads CSVEVGQGYTEAFF. Written as DNA, the CDR3 is TGCAGCGTTGAAGTTGGACAGGGGTACACTGAAGCTTTCTTT.

This clonotype appeared many times. This chain joins TRBV3-1 and TRBJ2-3; D gene ambiguous. Trimming cost V 1 base and J 2 bases, with 16 bases left between them. The CDR3 has 17 residues. Germline assignment: CDR1 LGHDT and CDR2 YNNKEL (reference sequence). The CDR3 nucleotides read TGTGCCAGCAGCCAAGGTTCGGCGCTGGATGACACAGATACGCAGTATTTT. Translated, it gives CASSQGSALDDTDTQYF.